This T cell receptor (beta chain) was documented in a study of neurological immune-mediated disorders. Whole-study findings and limits: HTLV-1-associated myelopathy showed the most TCR clonal expansion; multiple sclerosis the least, below healthy controls.

The germline V gene has CDR1 MGHRA and CDR2 YSYEKL. The CDR3 consists of 14 residues. This clonotype was recorded at least ten times. Its antigen is undetermined. Its ends do not fully match the called genes, so a read error is possible. Via MiXCR, TCRdb re-called the 5' RACE reads, giving one row per CDR3 protein. The table includes 69,000 or so distinct CDR3 sequences, roughly 4.9% detected once. This sequence was found in a woman aged 70 to 79 with multiple sclerosis. The chain uses TRBV4-1 and TRBJ2-4; TRBD2 agrees at 8 bases. Sequenced sample: PBMCs. Here the CDR3 DNA reads TGCGCCAGCCGCCAGGGGACCGGGAGGGACATTCAGTACTTC. Its translation is CASRQGTGRDIQYF.